This T cell receptor (beta chain) stems from a study of regulatory T cells in long-lasting Graves disease. This clonotype has at least ten counts. Sequencing libraries for TCR beta were prepared with iRepertoire HTBI primers and Arm-PCR of CDR3 regions. One entry per CDR3 protein results from TCRdb running MiXCR on the multiplex PCR reads. The sample records roughly 500,000 distinct CDR3 sequences, roughly 14% being singletons. Documented time point: newly diagnosed GD, antithyroid drugs for less than 3 months. Researchers made the TCR library from RNA that was extracted from PBMCs. Germline CDR1 is KGHDR and CDR2 is SFDVKD. This CDR3 comprises 16 residues. V was pared by 4 bases and J by 6 bases, with 11 bases of the junction left unmatched. A further study also used this sample, focusing on T cells in Graves' hyperthyroidism and ophthalmopathy.

The chain carries TRBV24-1 and TRBJ2-1, with 7 bases that match TRBD1. Sample: peripheral blood mononuclear cells (PBMCs), taken at new diagnosis, from a patient treated with antithyroid drugs. The clonotype comes from a man aged 25 to 40 with Graves disease. In DNA form, the CDR3 reads TGTGCCACCAGTGACCCGGCACAGGGGCCATTCAATGAGCAGTTCTTC. Its translation is CATSDPAQGPFNEQFF.